This entry features one T cell receptor (beta chain) sequence. Its antigen is as yet unknown. The sample belongs to a study of cytomegalovirus exposure and HLA in healthy donors. Study-level points and caveats: The study designated around 150 TCR beta chains cytomegalovirus-associated.

CDR3 length equals 15 residues. V dropped 5 bases and J dropped 5; count of bases not matched to a gene: 8. Germline V gene data show CDR1 as SGHAT and CDR2 as FQNNGV. Primers: 60 Vbeta forward and 13 Jbeta reverse. Produced via immunoSEQ multiplex PCR; TCRdb's table is partial and in-frame only. The sample consists of approximately 100,000 clones, about 70% of them appearing once. The receptor was isolated from a human donor in good health. The rearrangement joins TRBV11-2 to TRBJ1-4; TRBD1 aligns across 7 bases. Sequencing used PBMCs. The CDR3 protein is CASSPRGQLNEKLFF. CDR3 in DNA: TGTGCCAGCAGCCCGCGGGGACAGCTAAATGAAAAACTGTTTTTT.